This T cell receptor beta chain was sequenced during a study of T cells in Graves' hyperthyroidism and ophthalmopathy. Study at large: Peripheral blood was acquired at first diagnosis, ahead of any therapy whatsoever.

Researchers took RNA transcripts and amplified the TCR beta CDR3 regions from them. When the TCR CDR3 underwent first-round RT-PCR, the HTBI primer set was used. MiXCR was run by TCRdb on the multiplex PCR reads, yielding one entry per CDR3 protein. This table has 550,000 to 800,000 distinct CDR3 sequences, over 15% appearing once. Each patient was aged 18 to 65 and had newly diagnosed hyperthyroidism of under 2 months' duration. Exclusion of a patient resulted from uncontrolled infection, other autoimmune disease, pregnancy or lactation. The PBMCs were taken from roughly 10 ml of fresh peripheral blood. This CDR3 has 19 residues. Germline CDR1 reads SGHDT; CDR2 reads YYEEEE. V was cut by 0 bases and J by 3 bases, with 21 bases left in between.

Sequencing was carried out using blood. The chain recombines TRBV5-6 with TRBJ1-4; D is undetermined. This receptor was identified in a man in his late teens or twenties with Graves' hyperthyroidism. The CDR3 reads CASSLAQMSFMTANEKLFF. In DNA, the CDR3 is TGTGCCAGCAGCTTGGCACAGATGAGCTTTATGACGGCTAATGAAAAACTGTTTTTT. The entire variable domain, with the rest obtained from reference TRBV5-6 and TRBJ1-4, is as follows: DAGVTQSPTHLIKTRGQQVTLRCSPKSGHDTVSWYQQALGQGPQFIFQYYEEEERQRGNFPDRFSGHQFPNYSSELNVNALLLGDSALYLCASSLAQMSFMTANEKLFFGSGTQLSVL.